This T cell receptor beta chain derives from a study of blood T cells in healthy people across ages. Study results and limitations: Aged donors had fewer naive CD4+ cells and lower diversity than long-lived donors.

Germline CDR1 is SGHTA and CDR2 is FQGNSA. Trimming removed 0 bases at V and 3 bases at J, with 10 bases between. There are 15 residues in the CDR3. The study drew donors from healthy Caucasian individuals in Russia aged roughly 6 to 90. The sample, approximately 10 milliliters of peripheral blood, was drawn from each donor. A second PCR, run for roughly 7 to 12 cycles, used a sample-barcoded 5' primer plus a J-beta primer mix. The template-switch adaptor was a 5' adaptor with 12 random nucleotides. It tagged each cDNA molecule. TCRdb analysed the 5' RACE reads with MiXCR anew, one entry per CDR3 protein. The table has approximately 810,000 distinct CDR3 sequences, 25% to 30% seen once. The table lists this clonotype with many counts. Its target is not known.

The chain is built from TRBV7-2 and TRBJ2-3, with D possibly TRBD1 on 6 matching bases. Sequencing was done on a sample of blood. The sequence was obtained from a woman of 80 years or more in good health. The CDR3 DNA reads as TGTGCCAGCAGCTTAGCGGGGGCCCTTACAGATACGCAGTATTTT. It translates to CASSLAGALTDTQYF. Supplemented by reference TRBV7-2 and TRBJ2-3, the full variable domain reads GAGVSQSPSNKVTEKGKDVELRCDPISGHTALYWYRQSLGQGLEFLIYFQGNSAPDKSGLPSDRFSAERTGGSVSTLTIQRTQQEDSAVYLCASSLAGALTDTQYFGPGTRLTVL.